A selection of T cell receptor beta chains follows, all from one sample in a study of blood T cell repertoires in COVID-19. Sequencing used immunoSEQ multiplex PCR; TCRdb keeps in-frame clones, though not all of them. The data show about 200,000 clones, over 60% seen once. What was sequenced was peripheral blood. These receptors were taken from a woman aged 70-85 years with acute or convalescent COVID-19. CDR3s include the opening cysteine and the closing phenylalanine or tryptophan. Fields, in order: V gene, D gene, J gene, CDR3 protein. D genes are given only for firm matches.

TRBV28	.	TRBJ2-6	CASSPPTGVSGANVLTF
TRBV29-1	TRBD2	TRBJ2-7	CSAKLTSGPYEQYF
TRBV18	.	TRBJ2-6	CASSPQQSSGANVLTF
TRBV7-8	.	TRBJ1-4	CASSLALAGGGEKLFF
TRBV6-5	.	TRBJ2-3	CASSTNTDTQYF
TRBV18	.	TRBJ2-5	CASSLEAGETQYF
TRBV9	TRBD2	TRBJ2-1	CASSVASGGVSYNEQFF
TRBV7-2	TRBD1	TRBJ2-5	CASSSTGVRETQYF
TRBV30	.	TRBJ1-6	CAWSLGGYNSPLHF
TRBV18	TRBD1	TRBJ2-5	CASSVGQGAETQYF
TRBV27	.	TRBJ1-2	CASSFAGGYGYTF
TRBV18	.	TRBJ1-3	CASSPQRDDTIYF
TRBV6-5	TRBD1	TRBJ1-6	CASSSIGQGDSPLHF
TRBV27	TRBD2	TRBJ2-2	CASSLTPYSPGLALRAGELFF
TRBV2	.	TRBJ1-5	CASSDWDTGYQPQHF
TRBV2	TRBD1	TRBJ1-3	CASSGRGTSGNTIYF
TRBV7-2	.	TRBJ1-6	CASTRSSTGNSPLHF
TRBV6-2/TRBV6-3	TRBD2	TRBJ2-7	CASSNTGTSGRRYF
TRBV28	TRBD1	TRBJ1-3	CASSPQGASSGNTIYF
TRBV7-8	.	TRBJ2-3	CASSRDREGDTQYF
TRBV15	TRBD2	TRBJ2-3	CATSSPKLAGRADTQYF
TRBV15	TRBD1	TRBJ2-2	CATSAQQGMGTGELFF
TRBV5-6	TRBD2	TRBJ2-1	CASSLGLANEQFF